This TCR beta chain emerged from a study of T cell changes during pregnancy in multiple sclerosis. Germline CDR1 reads LNHDA; CDR2 reads SQIVND (reference sequence). The length of the CDR3 is 14 residues. V lost 5 bases and J lost 4, with 14 bases in between. Profiling relied on immunoSEQ multiplex PCR, and the TCRdb table lists in-frame clones only, not all of them. This table holds nearly 50,000 clones, 94% found once. This sequence was found in a female donor with multiple sclerosis, enrolled in a pregnancy study. The chain links TRBV19 to TRBJ1-1, with a weak D call TRBD1 (5 bases). The material was CD4+ T cells from peripheral blood mononuclear cells, obtained in the first trimester of pregnancy. The CDR3 loop reads CASSPRVGATEAFF. The CDR3 nucleotides read TGTGCCAGTAGTCCCAGGGTTGGCGCCACTGAAGCTTTCTTT.